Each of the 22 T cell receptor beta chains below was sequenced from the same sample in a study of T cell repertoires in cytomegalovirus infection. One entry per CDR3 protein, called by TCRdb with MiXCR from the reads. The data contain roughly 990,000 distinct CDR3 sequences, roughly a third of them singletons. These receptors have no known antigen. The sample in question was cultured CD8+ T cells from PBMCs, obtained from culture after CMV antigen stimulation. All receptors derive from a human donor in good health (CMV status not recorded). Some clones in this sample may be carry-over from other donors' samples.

The CDR3 coding sequence is TGTGCCAGCAGCTTAGGTAGCGGGGGGGCCTATTCGATTAATGAGCAGTTCTTC. Its translation: CASSLGSGGAYSINEQFF. The chain uses TRBV7-3 and TRBJ2-1; 11 bases map to TRBD2. Germline V gene lookup returns CDR1 SGHTA and CDR2 FQGTGA. V shed 2 bases and J 7 bases; nucleotides not matched to a gene: 13. The CDR3 contains 18 residues. The entire variable domain, with the rest obtained from reference TRBV7-3 and TRBJ2-1, is as follows: GAGVSQTPSNKVTEKGKYVELRCDPISGHTALYWYRQSLGQGPEFLIYFQGTGAADDSGLPNDRFFAVRPEGSVSTLKIQRTERGDSAVYLCASSLGSGGAYSINEQFFGPGTRLTVL.

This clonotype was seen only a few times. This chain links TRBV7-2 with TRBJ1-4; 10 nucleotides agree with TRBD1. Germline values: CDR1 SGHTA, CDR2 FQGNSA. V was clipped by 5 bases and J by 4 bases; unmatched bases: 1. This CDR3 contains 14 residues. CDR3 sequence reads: CASSGQGVNEKLFF. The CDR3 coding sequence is TGTGCCAGCAGCGGACAGGGGGTTAATGAAAAACTGTTTTTT.

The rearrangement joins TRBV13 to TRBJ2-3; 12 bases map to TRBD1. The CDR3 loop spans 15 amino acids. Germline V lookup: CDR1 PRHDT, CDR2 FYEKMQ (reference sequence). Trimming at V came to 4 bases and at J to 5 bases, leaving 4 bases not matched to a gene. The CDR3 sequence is CASSSRDRGRDTQYF. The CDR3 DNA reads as TGTGCCAGCAGCTCCCGGGACAGGGGGCGAGATACGCAGTATTTT.

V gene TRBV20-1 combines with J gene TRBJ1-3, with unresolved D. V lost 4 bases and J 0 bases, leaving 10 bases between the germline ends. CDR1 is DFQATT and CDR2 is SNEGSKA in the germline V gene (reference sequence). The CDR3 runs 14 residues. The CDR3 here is CSATTEASGNTIYF. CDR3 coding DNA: TGCAGTGCTACAACAGAGGCCTCTGGAAACACCATATATTTT.

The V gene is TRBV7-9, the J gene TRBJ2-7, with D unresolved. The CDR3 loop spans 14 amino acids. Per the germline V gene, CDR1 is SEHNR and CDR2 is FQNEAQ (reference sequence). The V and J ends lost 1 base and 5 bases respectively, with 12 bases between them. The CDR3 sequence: CASSLGVGKNEQYF. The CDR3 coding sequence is TGTGCCAGCAGCTTAGGTGTAGGAAAGAACGAGCAGTACTTC.

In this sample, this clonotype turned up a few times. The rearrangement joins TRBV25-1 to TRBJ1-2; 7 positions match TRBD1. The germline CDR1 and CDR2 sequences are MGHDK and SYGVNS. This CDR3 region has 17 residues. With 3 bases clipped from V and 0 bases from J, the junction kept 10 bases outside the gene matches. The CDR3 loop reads CASSEGQRYSSNYGYTF. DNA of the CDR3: TGTGCCAGCAGTGAGGGACAGAGGTATTCTTCTAACTATGGCTACACCTTC.

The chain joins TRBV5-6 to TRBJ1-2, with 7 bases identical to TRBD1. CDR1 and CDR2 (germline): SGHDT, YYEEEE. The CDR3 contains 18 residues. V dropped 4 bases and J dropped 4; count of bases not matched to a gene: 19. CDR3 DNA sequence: TGTGCCAGCAGCGGGACAGCAGATTACTCAACCACTTTCTATGGCTACACCTTC. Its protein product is CASSGTADYSTTFYGYTF.

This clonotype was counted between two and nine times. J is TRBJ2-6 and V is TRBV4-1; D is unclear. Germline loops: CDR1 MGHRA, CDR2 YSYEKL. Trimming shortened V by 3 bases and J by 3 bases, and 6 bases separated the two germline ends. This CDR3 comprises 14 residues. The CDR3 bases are TGCGCCAGCAGCCACATACTTGGGGCCAACGTCCTGACTTTC. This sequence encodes CASSHILGANVLTF.

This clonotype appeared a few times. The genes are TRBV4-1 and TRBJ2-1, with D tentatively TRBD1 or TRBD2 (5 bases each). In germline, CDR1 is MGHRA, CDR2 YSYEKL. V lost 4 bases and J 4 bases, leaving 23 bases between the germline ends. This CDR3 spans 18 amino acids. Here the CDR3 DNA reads TGCGCCAGCAGCCCAGGTAGTCTGGTAGAGGGGATATACAATGAGCAGTTCTTC. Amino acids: CASSPGSLVEGIYNEQFF.

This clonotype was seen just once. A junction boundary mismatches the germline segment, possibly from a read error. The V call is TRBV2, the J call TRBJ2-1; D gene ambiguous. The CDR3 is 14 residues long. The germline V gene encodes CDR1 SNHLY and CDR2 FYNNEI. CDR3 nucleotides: TGTGTCAGCACCAGTGATATAGAACTCGATGAGCAGTTCTTC. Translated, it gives CVSTSDIELDEQFF.

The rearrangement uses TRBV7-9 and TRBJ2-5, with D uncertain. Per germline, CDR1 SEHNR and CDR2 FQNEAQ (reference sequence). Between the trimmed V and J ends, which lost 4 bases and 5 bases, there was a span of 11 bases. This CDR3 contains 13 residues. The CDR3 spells CASSYDPSETQYF. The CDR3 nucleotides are TGTGCCAGCAGCTATGACCCTTCGGAGACCCAGTACTTC. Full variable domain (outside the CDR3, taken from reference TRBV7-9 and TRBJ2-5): DTGVSQNPRHKITKRGQNVTFRCDPISEHNRLYWYRQTLGQGPEFLTYFQNEAQLEKSRLLSDRFSAERPKGSFSTLEIQRTEQGDSAMYLCASSYDPSETQYFGPGTRLLVL.

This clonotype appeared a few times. The CDR3: CASSFDGHPRNTEAFF. The CDR3 DNA follows: TGTGCCAGCAGCTTTGACGGACACCCTAGAAACACTGAAGCTTTCTTT. The chain recombines TRBV11-1 with TRBJ1-1, with D perhaps TRBD1 (5 bases). V dropped 3 bases and J dropped 2 bases, with 16 bases sitting between them. Per the germline V gene, CDR1 is SGHAT and CDR2 is FQDESV (reference sequence). The CDR3 has 16 amino acids.

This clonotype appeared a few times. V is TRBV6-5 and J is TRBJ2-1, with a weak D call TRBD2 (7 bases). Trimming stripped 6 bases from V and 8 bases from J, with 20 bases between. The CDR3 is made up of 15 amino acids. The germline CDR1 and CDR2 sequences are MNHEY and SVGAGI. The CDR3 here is CASSHATGGGYEQFF. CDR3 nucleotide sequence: TGTGCCAGCAGCCACGCGACGGGGGGCGGGTATGAGCAGTTCTTC.

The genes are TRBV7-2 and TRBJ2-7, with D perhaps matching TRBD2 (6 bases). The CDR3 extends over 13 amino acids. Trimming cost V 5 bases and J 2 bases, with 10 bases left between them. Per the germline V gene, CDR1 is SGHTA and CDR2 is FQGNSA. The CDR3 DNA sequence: TGTGCCAGCAGCGGGCGGGGCACCTACGAGCAGTACTTC. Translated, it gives CASSGRGTYEQYF. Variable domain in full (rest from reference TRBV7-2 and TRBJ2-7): GAGVSQSPSNKVTEKGKDVELRCDPISGHTALYWYRQSLGQGLEFLIYFQGNSAPDKSGLPSDRFSAERTGGSVSTLTIQRTQQEDSAVYLCASSGRGTYEQYFGPGTRLTVT.

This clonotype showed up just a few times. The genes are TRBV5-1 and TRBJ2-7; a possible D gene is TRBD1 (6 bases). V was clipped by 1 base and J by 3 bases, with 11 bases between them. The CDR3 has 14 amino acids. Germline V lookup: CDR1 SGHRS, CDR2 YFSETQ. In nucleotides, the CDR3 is TGCGCCAGCAGCTTGACAGGGATCCACTACGAGCAGTACTTC. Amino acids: CASSLTGIHYEQYF.

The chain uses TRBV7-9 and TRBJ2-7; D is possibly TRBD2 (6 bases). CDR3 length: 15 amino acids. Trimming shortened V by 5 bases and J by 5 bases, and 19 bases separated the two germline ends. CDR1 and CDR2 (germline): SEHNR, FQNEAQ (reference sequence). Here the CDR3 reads CASSLIKGLNDEQYF. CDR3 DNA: TGTGCCAGCAGCCTTATCAAGGGACTTAACGACGAGCAGTACTTC. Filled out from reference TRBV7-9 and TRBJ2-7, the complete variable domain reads DTGVSQNPRHKITKRGQNVTFRCDPISEHNRLYWYRQTLGQGPEFLTYFQNEAQLEKSRLLSDRFSAERPKGSFSTLEIQRTEQGDSAMYLCASSLIKGLNDEQYFGPGTRLTVT.

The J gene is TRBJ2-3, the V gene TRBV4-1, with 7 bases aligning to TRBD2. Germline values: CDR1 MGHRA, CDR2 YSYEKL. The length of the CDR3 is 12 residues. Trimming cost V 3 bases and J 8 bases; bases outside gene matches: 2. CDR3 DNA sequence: TGCGCCAGCAGCCAGGAGCGGGGTACGCAGTATTTT. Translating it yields CASSQERGTQYF.

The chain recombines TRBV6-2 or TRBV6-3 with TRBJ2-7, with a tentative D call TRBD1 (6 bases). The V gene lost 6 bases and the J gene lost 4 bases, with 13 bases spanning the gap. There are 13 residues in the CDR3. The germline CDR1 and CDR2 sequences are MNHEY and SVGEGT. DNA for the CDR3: TGTGCCAGCAGCCCAAACAGGGTTTACGAGCAGTACGTC. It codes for CASSPNRVYEQYV.

The CDR3 DNA is TGCAGTGCTTTGACGTTCTTACCTGACAGGGTTGTGGGAGAGACCCAGTACTTC. Protein sequence: CSALTFLPDRVVGETQYF. The genes are TRBV20-1 and TRBJ2-5; 7 bases align to TRBD1. CDR3 length equals 18 residues. Germline loops: CDR1 DFQATT, CDR2 SNEGSKA (reference sequence). After removal of 5 bases from V and 4 bases from J, the junction contained 22 bases not matched to a gene.

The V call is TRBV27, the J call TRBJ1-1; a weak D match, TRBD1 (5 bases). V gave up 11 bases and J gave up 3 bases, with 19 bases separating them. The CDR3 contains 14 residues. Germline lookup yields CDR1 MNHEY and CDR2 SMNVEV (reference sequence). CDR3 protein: CAAAGRPRDTEAFF. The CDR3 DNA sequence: TGTGCCGCAGCGGGACGTCCCAGGGACACTGAAGCTTTCTTT.

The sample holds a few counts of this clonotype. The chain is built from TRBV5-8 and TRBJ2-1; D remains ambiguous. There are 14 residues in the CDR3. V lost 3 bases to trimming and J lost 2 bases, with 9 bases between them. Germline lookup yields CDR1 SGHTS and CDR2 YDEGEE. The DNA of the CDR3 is TGTGCCAGCAGCTCCCTTGGAGCCTACAATGAGCAGTTCTTC. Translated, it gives CASSSLGAYNEQFF.

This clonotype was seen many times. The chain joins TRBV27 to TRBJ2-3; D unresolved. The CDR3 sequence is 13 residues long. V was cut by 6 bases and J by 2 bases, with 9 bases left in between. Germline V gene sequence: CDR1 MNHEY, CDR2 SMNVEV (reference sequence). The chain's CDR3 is CASSLTVTDTQYF. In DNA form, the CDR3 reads TGTGCCAGCAGCTTAACGGTCACAGATACGCAGTATTTT.